Shown below are 17 T cell receptor beta chains from a single sample sequenced in a study of human T cells and chemical hapten exposure. TCRdb ran MiXCR on the RACE reads and lists one entry per CDR3 protein. The sample carries 300,000 to 450,000 distinct CDR3 sequences, 5.1% recorded once. The time point here: pre-sensitization, week 0. Treatment reported: therapeutic diphenylcyclopropenone sensitization with weekly scalp DPC. Material: whole blood, obtained in connection with sensitization to the hapten diphenylcyclopropenone (DPC). These receptors all stem from a woman aged 45-60 years with alopecia areata. Some clones in this sample may be carry-over from other donors' samples.

This clonotype was seen many times. The chain links TRBV4-1 to TRBJ2-1; maybe TRBD2 (6 bases). This CDR3 is 17 amino acids long. Germline values: CDR1 MGHRA, CDR2 YSYEKL. The V end lost 0 bases, the J end lost 4 bases, and 16 bases lay between the germline ends. CDR3 protein: CASSQENGGPPYNEQFF. The CDR3 nucleotides read TGCGCCAGCAGCCAAGAAAACGGGGGACCCCCTTACAATGAGCAGTTCTTC.

This clonotype was found many times. This chain's CDR3 is CASSFRVNTGELFF. CDR3 nucleotide sequence: TGCGCCAGCAGCTTCAGGGTCAACACCGGGGAGCTGTTTTTT. This chain uses TRBV5-1 with TRBJ2-2, with D possibly matching TRBD1 (5 bases). Germline V gene lookup returns CDR1 SGHRS and CDR2 YFSETQ. The V end was cut by 2 bases, the J end by 2 bases, with 7 bases between. The length of the CDR3 is 14 residues.

This clonotype came up a few times. The chain links TRBV3-1 to TRBJ1-5; D uncertain. V lost 4 bases to trimming and J lost 10 bases, with 11 bases between them. This CDR3 spans 12 amino acids. Germline loops: CDR1 LGHDT, CDR2 YNNKEL (reference sequence). The CDR3 reads CASSLVDTPQHF. The CDR3 DNA is TGTGCCAGCAGCCTCGTTGATACACCCCAGCATTTT.

This clonotype was recorded many times. The V and J genes are TRBV7-9 and TRBJ2-3; D might be TRBD1 or TRBD2, each matching 5 bases. Trimming stripped 3 bases from V and 4 bases from J, with 14 bases between. The CDR3 spans 15 residues. The germline V gene has CDR1 SEHNR and CDR2 FQNEAQ (reference sequence). CDR3 loop: CASSFGTSPADTQYF. The CDR3 nucleotides are TGTGCCAGCAGCTTCGGGACCAGCCCCGCAGATACGCAGTATTTT. The complete variable domain, with remaining parts taken from reference TRBV7-9 and TRBJ2-3, reads DTGVSQNPRHKITKRGQNVTFRCDPISEHNRLYWYRQTLGQGPEFLTYFQNEAQLEKSRLLSDRFSAERPKGSFSTLEIQRTEQGDSAMYLCASSFGTSPADTQYFGPGTRLTVL.

This clonotype has at least ten counts. The chain employs TRBV7-9 and TRBJ2-3, with D hard to call. Germline V CDR1 and CDR2: SEHNR, FQNEAQ (reference sequence). CDR3 length: 14 amino acids. The V and J ends lost 2 bases and 8 bases respectively, with 14 bases between them. CDR3 loop: CASSLPLHPATQYF. Written as DNA, the CDR3 is TGTGCCAGCAGCTTACCACTTCACCCGGCTACGCAGTATTTT.

This clonotype was detected a few times. The rearrangement links TRBV18 to TRBJ1-1; 8 nucleotides agree with TRBD1. Germline values: CDR1 KGHSH, CDR2 LQKENI. J lost 0 bases, V lost 5 bases, and 5 bases had no gene match. The CDR3 totals 15 residues. The chain's CDR3 is CASSSDREMNTEAFF. DNA of the CDR3: TGTGCCAGCTCATCGGACAGGGAGATGAACACTGAAGCTTTCTTT.

At least ten counts were recorded for this clonotype. V gene TRBV29-1 combines with J gene TRBJ2-7, with TRBD2 identical over 10 bases. Germline CDR1 SQVTM, CDR2 ANQGSEA. The trim removed 4 bases at V and 4 bases at J, leaving 7 bases unmatched. This CDR3 has 14 amino acids. CDR3 nucleotides: TGCAGCGTTGTGGAAGGTAGCGGGAGGTACGAGCAGTACTTC. Residues: CSVVEGSGRYEQYF.

The rearrangement joins TRBV12-3 or TRBV12-4 to TRBJ1-5; D unclear. This CDR3 is 12 amino acids long. The V gene lost 7 bases and the J gene lost 0 bases, with 4 bases spanning the gap. The CDR3 sequence: CASTNSNQPQHF. The CDR3 DNA follows: TGTGCCAGCACCAATAGCAATCAGCCCCAGCATTTT.

The sample holds a few counts of this clonotype. This rearrangement joins TRBV6-5 to TRBJ1-5; possible D gene TRBD1, 5 bases. The CDR3 is 14 amino acids. Germline assignment: CDR1 MNHEY and CDR2 SVGAGI. Trimming pared 0 bases from V and 10 bases from J, leaving 13 bases between. The CDR3 loop is CASSYSIGGGPQHF. CDR3 bases: TGTGCCAGCAGTTACTCGATCGGGGGGGGACCCCAGCATTTT.

In its sample, this clonotype was seen many times. V and J are TRBV12-3 or TRBV12-4 and TRBJ2-7; D is unresolved. V shed 4 bases and J shed 6 bases, with 13 bases lying between them. The CDR3 length is 13 residues. The CDR3 loop reads CASSSEPRLEQYF. DNA for the CDR3: TGTGCCAGCAGTTCGGAGCCCCGGCTCGAGCAGTACTTC.

This chain connects TRBV11-2 to TRBJ2-1, with D perhaps matching TRBD1 (5 bases). Trimming shortened V by 5 bases and J by 12 bases, and 11 bases separated the two germline ends. Germline V gene data show CDR1 as SGHAT and CDR2 as FQNNGV. The CDR3 length is 11 residues. The CDR3 region is CASSQTVGQFF. DNA for the CDR3: TGTGCCAGCAGCCAGACAGTAGGGCAGTTCTTC.

This clonotype was seen a few times. This rearrangement joins TRBV7-8 to TRBJ1-4; unclear D gene. V lost 5 bases and J lost 0, with 10 bases in between. The V gene's germline CDR1 is SGHVS and CDR2 FQNEAQ. The CDR3 covers 15 residues. The CDR3 is CASSPYGTTNEKLFF. The CDR3 DNA follows: TGTGCCAGCAGCCCCTACGGTACAACTAATGAAAAACTGTTTTTT. Combining the CDR3 with reference TRBV7-8 and TRBJ1-4 gives the whole variable domain GAGVSQSPRYKVAKRGQDVALRCDPISGHVSLFWYQQALGQGPEFLTYFQNEAQLDKSGLPSDRFFAERPEGSVSTLKIQRTQQEDSAVYLCASSPYGTTNEKLFFGSGTQLSVL.

This clonotype was observed at least ten times. The CDR3 here is CASSLDDLAPDTQYF. The CDR3 DNA reads TGTGCCAGCAGCTTAGACGACTTAGCCCCCGATACGCAGTATTTT. The rearrangement uses TRBV7-2 and TRBJ2-3; D is unclear. CDR3 length: 15 amino acids. V lost 1 base, J lost 6 bases, and 14 bases lay in between. CDR1 is SGHTA and CDR2 is FQGNSA in the germline V gene.

This clonotype was seen ten or more times. The chain has TRBV29-1 and TRBJ2-1; D tentatively reads TRBD1 or TRBD2 (7 bases each). Per germline, CDR1 SQVTM and CDR2 ANQGSEA. V was shortened by 7 bases and J by 12 bases, with 16 bases between the two germline ends. This CDR3 spans 11 amino acids. CDR3 sequence reads: CSGEGASPQFF. In DNA, the CDR3 is TGCAGCGGGGAGGGGGCGTCCCCGCAGTTCTTC.

Details on this clonotype: A much larger clone lies a single base off, so this may be a read error. The V gene is TRBV29-1, the J gene TRBJ1-2; TRBD1 matches 9 bases. CDR3 size: 13 residues. The V gene end was trimmed by 6 bases and the J gene end by 4 bases; junction bases not matched to a gene: 6. Germline V gene lookup returns CDR1 SQVTM and CDR2 ANQGSEA. CDR3 protein: CSVAGTGSYGYTF. The CDR3 DNA sequence: TGCAGCGTAGCCGGGACAGGGAGCTATGGCTACACCTTC.

The table lists this clonotype with many counts. This rearrangement joins TRBV6-1 to TRBJ2-7; D is uncertain. V lost 4 bases and J lost 1, with 11 bases in between. This CDR3 has 14 residues. Per the germline V gene, CDR1 is MNHNS and CDR2 is SASEGT. The CDR3 DNA follows: TGTGCCAGCAGTGTTAATTCAGTTTCCTACGAGCAGTACTTC. The encoded protein is CASSVNSVSYEQYF.

This clonotype appeared a few times. V is TRBV15 and J is TRBJ1-1; unclear D gene. Trimming stripped 3 bases from V and 4 bases from J, with 15 bases between. Germline V gene lookup returns CDR1 LNHNV and CDR2 YYDKDF (reference sequence). The CDR3 has 15 amino acids. The CDR3 coding sequence is TGTGCCACCAGCAGGGCGGAAAAGGTAGGCACTGAAGCTTTCTTT. Translating gives CATSRAEKVGTEAFF.